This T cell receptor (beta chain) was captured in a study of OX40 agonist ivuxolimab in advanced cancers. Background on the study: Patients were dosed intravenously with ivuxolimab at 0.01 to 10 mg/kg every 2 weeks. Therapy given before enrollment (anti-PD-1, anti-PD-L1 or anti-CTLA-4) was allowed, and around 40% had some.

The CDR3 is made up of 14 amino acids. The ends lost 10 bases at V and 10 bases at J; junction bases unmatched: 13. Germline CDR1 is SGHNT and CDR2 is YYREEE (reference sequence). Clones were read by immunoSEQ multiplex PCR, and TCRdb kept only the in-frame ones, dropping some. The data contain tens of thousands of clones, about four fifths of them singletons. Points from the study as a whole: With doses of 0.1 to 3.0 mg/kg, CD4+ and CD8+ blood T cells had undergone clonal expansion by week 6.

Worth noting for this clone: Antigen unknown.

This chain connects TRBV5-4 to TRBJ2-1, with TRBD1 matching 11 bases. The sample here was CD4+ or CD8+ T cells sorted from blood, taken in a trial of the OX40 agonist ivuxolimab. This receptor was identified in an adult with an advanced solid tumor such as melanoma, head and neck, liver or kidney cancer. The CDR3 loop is CAYLRTGGGGEQFF. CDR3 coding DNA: TGTGCCTACCTCCGGACAGGGGGCGGAGGGGAGCAGTTCTTC. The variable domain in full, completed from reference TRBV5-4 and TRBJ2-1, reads ETGVTQSPTHLIKTRGQQVTLRCSSQSGHNTVSWYQQALGQGPQFIFQYYREEENGRGNFPPRFSGLQFPNYSSELNVNALELDDSALYLCAYLRTGGGGEQFFGPGTRLTVL.